What follows are 6 T cell receptor beta chains derived from one specimen sequenced in a study of blood T cells in healthy people across ages. Primed by a sample-barcoded 5' primer and a J-beta primer mix, a second PCR proceeded for 7 to 11 cycles. Each CDR3 protein gets one entry after TCRdb re-called the 5' RACE reads with MiXCR. This sample has approximately 800,000 distinct CDR3 sequences, with around 68% found just once. The specimen sequenced was blood. The receptors originated from a man under 40 in good health.

This chain joins TRBV20-1 and TRBJ1-5; the D is unclear. Trimming took 3 bases from V and 1 from J, leaving 7 bases between them. This CDR3 is built from 13 residues. CDR1 DFQATT and CDR2 SNEGSKA come from the germline V gene (reference sequence). Written as DNA, the CDR3 is TGCAGTGCTAGCCAACAAAGCAATCAGCCCCAGCATTTT. Protein product: CSASQQSNQPQHF.

The chain couples TRBV6-1 to TRBJ1-1; D gene unclear. Germline V gene lookup returns CDR1 MNHNS and CDR2 SASEGT. The germline V and J ends were trimmed by 6 bases and 3 bases, with 8 bases remaining between them. CDR3 length: 12 amino acids. This CDR3 reads CASSVIDTEAFF. The CDR3 nucleotides read TGTGCCAGCAGCGTGATCGACACTGAAGCTTTCTTT.

This chain connects TRBV7-2 to TRBJ1-2; TRBD1 might be the D (6 bases). Germline CDR1 is SGHTA and CDR2 is FQGNSA. This CDR3 comprises 15 residues. The V and J ends lost 5 bases and 3 bases respectively, with 16 bases between them. The CDR3 sequence: CASSRKQGIDYGYTF. In nucleotides, the CDR3 is TGTGCCAGCAGCCGTAAACAGGGAATTGACTATGGCTACACCTTC.

This clonotype was observed a handful of times. The V and J genes are TRBV5-1 and TRBJ2-3, with a weak D call TRBD1 (6 bases). V was trimmed by 4 bases and J by 5 bases, leaving 14 bases between them. Germline-derived CDR1 and CDR2 are SGHRS and YFSETQ. The CDR3 runs 14 residues. Here the CDR3 reads CASSTSGVEDTQYF. CDR3 sequence (DNA): TGCGCCAGCAGCACCTCAGGGGTTGAAGATACGCAGTATTTT.

Concerning this clonotype: With a much larger clone just one base away, this may be a read error. The V call is TRBV12-3 or TRBV12-4, the J call TRBJ2-7; D gene uncertain. Trimming pared 5 bases from V and 6 bases from J, leaving 20 bases between. The CDR3 runs 15 residues. The CDR3 loop reads CASSVNVPSVGEQYF. As DNA, the CDR3 is TGTGCCAGCAGTGTTAATGTCCCCTCGGTGGGCGAGCAGTACTTC.

The chain is built from TRBV25-1 and TRBJ2-3; D assignment may be TRBD1 or TRBD2 (5 bases each). The V gene lost 1 base and the J gene lost 9 bases, with 8 bases spanning the gap. This CDR3 has 12 amino acids. From germline, CDR1 is MGHDK and CDR2 SYGVNS. CDR3 sequence (DNA): TGTGCCAGCAGTGAATTTAGGGACACGCAGTATTTT. It is translated as CASSEFRDTQYF.